A selection of T cell receptor beta chains follows, all from one sample in a study of T cell repertoires in cytomegalovirus infection. TCRdb analysed the reads with MiXCR anew, one entry per CDR3 protein. This sample has roughly 630,000 distinct CDR3 sequences; around 24% occur once, and the top ten carry around 7.6%. The specimen sequenced was CD8+ T cells from PBMCs. These receptor sequences come from a human donor in good health (CMV status not recorded). Some clones in this sample may be carry-over from other donors' samples. CDR3s include the opening cysteine and the closing phenylalanine or tryptophan. A D gene is named only where the DNA matches it firmly. Only some rows state a clone size, as once, few, many or a class for expanded clones.

j_call: TRBJ1-5; d_call: NA; v_call: TRBV7-9; clone_size: few; cdr3_nt: TGTGCCAGCAGCCCCGCGTCTAGCAATCAGCCCCAGCATTTT; cdr3_aa: CASSPASSNQPQHF
j_call: TRBJ2-3; d_call: TRBD1; v_call: TRBV5-5; clone_size: NA; cdr3_nt: TGTGCCAGCAGCGGAACGGGACAGGGGGCAACAGATACGCAGTATTTT; cdr3_aa: CASSGTGQGATDTQYF
j_call: TRBJ1-1; d_call: NA; v_call: TRBV5-1; clone_size: few; cdr3_nt: TGCGCCAGCAGGGTGGGGGTTAACACTGAAGCTTTCTTT; cdr3_aa: CASRVGVNTEAFF
j_call: TRBJ2-1; d_call: NA; v_call: TRBV11-2; clone_size: many; cdr3_nt: TGTGCCAGCAGCTACGGTTTGGGGGGCAGGGACAATGAGCAGTTCTTC; cdr3_aa: CASSYGLGGRDNEQFF
j_call: TRBJ1-1; d_call: NA; v_call: TRBV20-1; clone_size: few; cdr3_nt: TGCAGTGCTAGCCCCATCACTGAAGCTTTCTTT; cdr3_aa: CSASPITEAFF
j_call: TRBJ2-1; d_call: TRBD1; v_call: TRBV27; clone_size: NA; cdr3_nt: TGTGCCAGCAGTTTACAGGGGGCGCGAAATGAGCAGTTCTTC; cdr3_aa: CASSLQGARNEQFF
j_call: TRBJ2-3; d_call: NA; v_call: TRBV6-2/TRBV6-3; clone_size: many; cdr3_nt: TGTGCCAGCAGAGGACTCGGCAAATCCACAGATACGCAGTATTTT; cdr3_aa: CASRGLGKSTDTQYF
j_call: TRBJ2-1; d_call: NA; v_call: TRBV19; clone_size: NA; cdr3_nt: TGTGCCAGTAGTCGGGACCCACCACCCAACAATGAGCAGTTCTTC; cdr3_aa: CASSRDPPPNNEQFF
j_call: TRBJ2-1; d_call: TRBD2; v_call: TRBV29-1; clone_size: NA; cdr3_nt: TGCAGCGTTGATCGGCGGGGGGGCCCCTACAATGAGCAGTTCTTC; cdr3_aa: CSVDRRGGPYNEQFF
j_call: TRBJ2-1; d_call: TRBD1; v_call: TRBV23-1; clone_size: NA; cdr3_nt: TGCGCCAGCACTCAACAGGGGTTCAATGAGCAGTTCTTC; cdr3_aa: CASTQQGFNEQFF
j_call: TRBJ1-1; d_call: NA; v_call: TRBV29-1; clone_size: few; cdr3_nt: TGCAGCGTCTCCCCCTTATACAGGGACGTGAACACTGAAGCTTTCTTT; cdr3_aa: CSVSPLYRDVNTEAFF
j_call: TRBJ2-7; d_call: NA; v_call: TRBV10-3; clone_size: few; cdr3_nt: TGTGCCATCAGTGGGACAGACCCTAGAACCTACGAGCAGTACTTC; cdr3_aa: CAISGTDPRTYEQYF
j_call: TRBJ1-5; d_call: NA; v_call: TRBV7-8; clone_size: many; cdr3_nt: TGTGCCAGCAGCCCCTACCGGGACTGGGGGAGCGGCAATCAGCCCCAGCATTTT; cdr3_aa: CASSPYRDWGSGNQPQHF
j_call: TRBJ2-1; d_call: NA; v_call: TRBV6-5; clone_size: many; cdr3_nt: TGTGCCAGCAGTTACTCGAATGGGGATGAGCAGTTCTTC; cdr3_aa: CASSYSNGDEQFF
j_call: TRBJ2-7; d_call: TRBD1; v_call: TRBV28; clone_size: many; cdr3_nt: TGTGCCAGCAGTTTGACCGGGACAGGGAGCTACGAGCAGTACTTC; cdr3_aa: CASSLTGTGSYEQYF
j_call: TRBJ2-3; d_call: TRBD2; v_call: TRBV6-2/TRBV6-3; clone_size: few; cdr3_nt: TGTGCCAGCAGTCTTGGACTAGGGGTCACAGATACGCAGTATTTT; cdr3_aa: CASSLGLGVTDTQYF
j_call: TRBJ1-5; d_call: NA; v_call: TRBV19; clone_size: NA; cdr3_nt: TGTGCCAGTATAGTATCCGTCGAGACAGGTCTCAATCAGCCCCAGCATTTT; cdr3_aa: CASIVSVETGLNQPQHF
j_call: TRBJ1-5; d_call: NA; v_call: TRBV7-9; clone_size: many; cdr3_nt: TGTGCCAGCAGCCCAGGCCTGCGTCGGGACGGCAATCAGCCCCAGCATTTT; cdr3_aa: CASSPGLRRDGNQPQHF
j_call: TRBJ1-5; d_call: NA; v_call: TRBV7-6; clone_size: NA; cdr3_nt: TGTGCCAGCAGCCGAGCGGGGATCAATCAGCCCCAGCATTTT; cdr3_aa: CASSRAGINQPQHF
j_call: TRBJ2-1; d_call: TRBD2; v_call: TRBV28; clone_size: few; cdr3_nt: TGTGCCGGGTCACGGGGGGGATACAATGAGCAGTTCTTC; cdr3_aa: CAGSRGGYNEQFF
j_call: TRBJ1-2; d_call: NA; v_call: TRBV12-5; clone_size: NA; cdr3_nt: TGTGCTAGTGGTTCGGGGCATGGCTACACCTTC; cdr3_aa: CASGSGHGYTF
j_call: TRBJ2-3; d_call: TRBD1; v_call: TRBV6-5; clone_size: once; cdr3_nt: TGTGCCAGCAAGTCCGGGACAGTATTATCGGATACGCAGTATTTT; cdr3_aa: CASKSGTVLSDTQYF
j_call: TRBJ2-3; d_call: TRBD1; v_call: TRBV6-5; clone_size: NA; cdr3_nt: TGTGCCAGCCGGAGAGAGACAGGGGCGACAGATACGCAGTATTTT; cdr3_aa: CASRRETGATDTQYF
j_call: TRBJ2-3; d_call: TRBD2; v_call: TRBV29-1; clone_size: few; cdr3_nt: TGCAGTGCTTGGCCCTTTATAGCGGGGTATACCGATACGCAGTATTTT; cdr3_aa: CSAWPFIAGYTDTQYF
j_call: TRBJ1-1; d_call: TRBD1; v_call: TRBV6-6; clone_size: NA; cdr3_nt: TGTGTCAGCAGTTACGGACAGGGGGGGACTGAAGCTTTCTTT; cdr3_aa: CVSSYGQGGTEAFF
j_call: TRBJ2-1; d_call: NA; v_call: TRBV7-6; clone_size: many; cdr3_nt: TGTGCCAGCAGACCACATAGGGGACACAATGAGCAGTTCTTC; cdr3_aa: CASRPHRGHNEQFF
j_call: TRBJ2-1; d_call: TRBD2; v_call: TRBV6-5; clone_size: NA; cdr3_nt: TGTGCCAGCAATCCTCTGACTAGCGGGGGCCCCTCTAAGAATGAGCAGTTCTTC; cdr3_aa: CASNPLTSGGPSKNEQFF
j_call: TRBJ1-1; d_call: NA; v_call: TRBV7-2; clone_size: many; cdr3_nt: TGTGCCAGCAGCTTTGCGTGGGGCAGGAACACTGAAGCTTTCTTT; cdr3_aa: CASSFAWGRNTEAFF
j_call: TRBJ1-4; d_call: NA; v_call: TRBV29-1; clone_size: NA; cdr3_nt: TGCAGCGTTGAAGGAAAGGGGGGAAAACTGTTTTTT; cdr3_aa: CSVEGKGGKLFF
j_call: TRBJ1-2; d_call: TRBD1; v_call: TRBV7-9; clone_size: many; cdr3_nt: TGTGCCAGCAGCTCCGGACAGGGAGATGGCTACACCTTC; cdr3_aa: CASSSGQGDGYTF
j_call: TRBJ2-1; d_call: NA; v_call: TRBV23-1; clone_size: NA; cdr3_nt: TGCGCCAGCAGTCAGGGGATTCATGGGTTCAATGAGCAGTTCTTC; cdr3_aa: CASSQGIHGFNEQFF
j_call: TRBJ2-4; d_call: TRBD2; v_call: TRBV20-1; clone_size: NA; cdr3_nt: TGCAGTGCTAGAGAGGCGGGGGGGAACATTCAGTACTTC; cdr3_aa: CSAREAGGNIQYF
j_call: TRBJ2-2; d_call: NA; v_call: TRBV27; clone_size: many; cdr3_nt: TGTGCCAGCAGTTCGTCCACCGGGGAGCTGTTTTTT; cdr3_aa: CASSSSTGELFF
j_call: TRBJ1-2; d_call: TRBD1; v_call: TRBV7-6; clone_size: few; cdr3_nt: TGTGCCAGCAGCCCGAGATCAGGACAGGGGGCGCGTGGCTACACCTTC; cdr3_aa: CASSPRSGQGARGYTF
j_call: TRBJ2-5; d_call: TRBD2; v_call: TRBV4-1; clone_size: NA; cdr3_nt: TGTGCCAGCAGTTTAAAGGGACTAGACCTCTCAACCTCGGAGACCCAGTACTTC; cdr3_aa: CASSLKGLDLSTSETQYF
j_call: TRBJ1-1; d_call: TRBD1; v_call: TRBV7-6; clone_size: many; cdr3_nt: TGTGCCAGCAGCTTAGTGACAGGGGAGAGCACTGAAGCTTTCTTT; cdr3_aa: CASSLVTGESTEAFF
j_call: TRBJ2-7; d_call: NA; v_call: TRBV2; clone_size: few; cdr3_nt: TGTGCCAGCAGTGAAGAGGGGATTTACGAGCAGTACTTC; cdr3_aa: CASSEEGIYEQYF
j_call: TRBJ2-2; d_call: TRBD1; v_call: TRBV6-8; clone_size: NA; cdr3_nt: TGTGCCATACGGACAGGGGCGAACACCGGGGAGCTGTTTTTT; cdr3_aa: CAIRTGANTGELFF
j_call: TRBJ1-1; d_call: NA; v_call: TRBV28; clone_size: NA; cdr3_nt: TGTGCCAGCAGCATCGGGTTTGGGGAAGCTTTCTTT; cdr3_aa: CASSIGFGEAFF
j_call: TRBJ2-1; d_call: NA; v_call: TRBV6-1; clone_size: NA; cdr3_nt: TGTGCCAGCCCCTCTGGCAACAATGAGCAGTTCTTC; cdr3_aa: CASPSGNNEQFF
j_call: TRBJ2-7; d_call: TRBD1; v_call: TRBV27; clone_size: NA; cdr3_nt: TGTGCCAGCAGCCTCCCCGGACAGGGGTTTGGGGAGCAGTACTTC; cdr3_aa: CASSLPGQGFGEQYF
j_call: TRBJ2-2; d_call: TRBD2; v_call: TRBV10-3; clone_size: NA; cdr3_nt: TGTGCCACTCTAGCGGGGGGCACCGGGGAGCTGTTTTTT; cdr3_aa: CATLAGGTGELFF
j_call: TRBJ2-5; d_call: TRBD2; v_call: TRBV2; clone_size: NA; cdr3_nt: TGTGCCAGCAGAGATAGCGGGGGGGCCGTGGAGACCCAGTACTTC; cdr3_aa: CASRDSGGAVETQYF
j_call: TRBJ2-7; d_call: NA; v_call: TRBV7-1; clone_size: NA; cdr3_nt: TGTGCCAGCAGCCCTTCGGCGGTGGCCTACGAGCAGTACTTC; cdr3_aa: CASSPSAVAYEQYF
j_call: TRBJ2-1; d_call: TRBD2; v_call: TRBV7-9; clone_size: NA; cdr3_nt: TGTGCGTCGGAGGGGCCTAGCGGGGGCCACTACAATGAGCAGTTCTTC; cdr3_aa: CASEGPSGGHYNEQFF
j_call: TRBJ2-7; d_call: TRBD1; v_call: TRBV6-2/TRBV6-3; clone_size: few; cdr3_nt: TGTGCCAGCAGTCCGAGGGACAGGAACTACGAGCAGTACTTC; cdr3_aa: CASSPRDRNYEQYF
j_call: TRBJ2-1; d_call: TRBD1; v_call: TRBV15; clone_size: few; cdr3_nt: TGTGCCACCAGCAGGTTACGGACAGGGCTAAACAATGAGCAGTTCTTC; cdr3_aa: CATSRLRTGLNNEQFF
j_call: TRBJ1-2; d_call: NA; v_call: TRBV7-9; clone_size: many; cdr3_nt: TGTGCCAGCTACTCTCAGGGATTAAACTATGGCTACACCTTC; cdr3_aa: CASYSQGLNYGYTF
j_call: TRBJ1-5; d_call: NA; v_call: TRBV20-1; clone_size: NA; cdr3_nt: TGCAGTGCCGCTAGTTTCGGACAGCCCCAGCATTTT; cdr3_aa: CSAASFGQPQHF
j_call: TRBJ1-1; d_call: NA; v_call: TRBV10-1; clone_size: many; cdr3_nt: TGCGCCAGCAGTGCCTCCCGGACGACCGGAGCTTTCTTT; cdr3_aa: CASSASRTTGAFF
j_call: TRBJ1-2; d_call: NA; v_call: TRBV6-6; clone_size: NA; cdr3_nt: TGTGCCAGCAGTAGGGGGACGGCTTACTATGGCTACACCTTC; cdr3_aa: CASSRGTAYYGYTF
j_call: TRBJ2-5; d_call: NA; v_call: TRBV7-2; clone_size: many; cdr3_nt: TGTGCCAGCAGCTTATTCTCGGGGAGGGAGACCCAGTACTTC; cdr3_aa: CASSLFSGRETQYF
j_call: TRBJ1-6; d_call: NA; v_call: TRBV29-1; clone_size: few; cdr3_nt: TGCAGCGCCCTAAAACTAGGGCTCCGTCATTCACCCCTCCACTTT; cdr3_aa: CSALKLGLRHSPLHF
j_call: TRBJ1-6; d_call: NA; v_call: TRBV9; clone_size: NA; cdr3_nt: TGTGCCAGCAGCGTAGCTACTTTGGGGGCAGATTCACCCCTCCACTTT; cdr3_aa: CASSVATLGADSPLHF
j_call: TRBJ2-7; d_call: NA; v_call: TRBV2; clone_size: many; cdr3_nt: TGTGCCAGCACCCCCCACAGGGCTGCCGAGCAGTACTTC; cdr3_aa: CASTPHRAAEQYF
j_call: TRBJ2-2; d_call: TRBD1; v_call: TRBV28; clone_size: NA; cdr3_nt: TGTGCCAGCAGCCACGGGACAGGGTTGACCACCGGGGAGCTGTTTTTT; cdr3_aa: CASSHGTGLTTGELFF
j_call: TRBJ2-5; d_call: NA; v_call: TRBV25-1; clone_size: NA; cdr3_nt: TGTGCCAGCGGGCATGACAGAATCCAAGAGACCCAGTACTTC; cdr3_aa: CASGHDRIQETQYF
j_call: TRBJ2-3; d_call: NA; v_call: TRBV10-3; clone_size: once; cdr3_nt: TGTGCCATCAGAGTAAGGGCGGCAGATACGCAGTATTTT; cdr3_aa: CAIRVRAADTQYF
j_call: TRBJ2-5; d_call: TRBD1; v_call: TRBV7-6; clone_size: NA; cdr3_nt: TGTGCTAGCAGCGCAACCCCGGGACAGAAAGAGACCCAGTACTTC; cdr3_aa: CASSATPGQKETQYF